This paragraph reports one T cell receptor (beta chain). Assay: immunoSEQ multiplex PCR; the TCRdb copy retains only in-frame clones and omits some. The sample shows around 260,000 clones, around 87% of them seen only once. The source of the sample is a study of blood T cell repertoires in COVID-19. Study-wide background: From T cells, B-cell-depleted T cells, or PBMCs came the material, which was cDNA or gDNA.

Sequencing was performed on peripheral blood. This TCR derives from a woman between 55 and 75 years old with COVID-19, enrolled during active disease.

The CDR3 loop is CASSQNHSGRGWEQYF. For the CDR3, the DNA is TGTGCCAGCAGCCAAAATCACAGCGGGAGGGGTTGGGAGCAGTACTTC. The chain carries TRBV21-1 and TRBJ2-7; the D call TRBD2 from the table was never checked on the DNA. TRBV21-1 is marked as a pseudogene. The CDR3 covers 16 residues.